These 24 T cell receptor beta chains were sequenced from one sample in a study of regulatory T cells in long-lasting Graves disease. This sample's time point: persistent/refractory GD, antithyroid drugs over 5 years with positive TRAb. The TCR library used RNA extracted from PBMCs. The TCR beta library used iRepertoire HTBI primers with Arm-PCR amplification of CDR3. TCRdb used MiXCR to reprocess the multiplex PCR reads, holding one entry per CDR3 protein. The data contain under 450,000 distinct CDR3 sequences, around 23% of them seen just once; the ten biggest clones take up under 35%. This specimen consisted of peripheral blood mononuclear cells (PBMCs), obtained when the disease was refractory, from a patient treated with antithyroid drugs. These receptor sequences come from a woman aged 40-49 years with Graves disease.

Ten or more counts support this clonotype. J is TRBJ2-7 and V is TRBV5-1; weak D call: TRBD2 (6 bases). CDR1 and CDR2 from the germline V gene are SGHRS and YFSETQ. The CDR3 runs to 15 residues. V dropped 3 bases and J dropped 3 bases, with 16 bases sitting between them. Here the CDR3 DNA reads TGCGCCAGCAGCTCGCGGGGTAGCGGTGTCTACGAGCAGTACTTC. It yields the protein CASSSRGSGVYEQYF.

This clonotype has only a few counts. The chain employs TRBV19 and TRBJ1-1; 7 nucleotides line up with TRBD1. Germline CDR1 is LNHDA and CDR2 is SQIVND (reference sequence). This CDR3 has 14 amino acids. Trimming removed 3 bases from V and 1 base from J; junction bases left unmatched: 2. In DNA, the CDR3 is TGTGCCAGTAGTATGGACAGGCAGAACACTGAAGCTTTCTTT. This sequence encodes CASSMDRQNTEAFF.

To note about this clonotype: Because the CDR3 is missing its conserved closing phenylalanine or tryptophan, this is likely a read error. The chain employs TRBV6-1 and TRBJ1-1, with D possibly TRBD1 on 6 matching bases. This CDR3 region has 13 residues. The germline V and J ends were trimmed by 7 bases and 6 bases, with 15 bases remaining between them. CDR1 MNHNS and CDR2 SASEGT come from the germline V gene. In DNA, the CDR3 is TGTGCCAGCATCCTGGACGGGGGGCCTGAAGCTTTCTAT. Its protein is CASILDGGPEAFY.

This clonotype was counted many times. This sequence joins TRBV2 and TRBJ1-1; tentative D call: TRBD1 (6 bases). The CDR3 length is 14 residues. Per germline, CDR1 SNHLY and CDR2 FYNNEI. Trimming took off 6 bases at V and 0 bases at J, with 11 bases between the two ends. The CDR3 bases are TGTGCCAGCAGGAACAGGGTTTTGAACACTGAAGCTTTCTTT. As protein: CASRNRVLNTEAFF.

The chain links TRBV5-1 to TRBJ1-5; D gene uncertain. From germline, CDR1 is SGHRS and CDR2 YFSETQ. V lost 0 bases and J 6 bases, leaving 7 bases between the germline ends. The CDR3 runs 13 residues. CDR3 in amino acids: CASSLVSGQPQHF. CDR3 DNA sequence: TGCGCCAGCAGCTTGGTATCGGGTCAGCCCCAGCATTTT.

This clonotype was counted a few times. The chain recombines TRBV5-1 with TRBJ2-3; D possibly matches TRBD1 or TRBD2 (6 bases each). The CDR3 is 16 residues long. The V gene lost 3 bases and the J gene lost 0 bases, with 14 bases spanning the gap. Germline values: CDR1 SGHRS, CDR2 YFSETQ. CDR3 nucleotide sequence: TGCGCCAGCAGCTCGGGGGACACTCGAAGCACAGATACGCAGTATTTT. This gives the protein CASSSGDTRSTDTQYF.

There are many counts of this clonotype. The V gene is TRBV2, the J gene TRBJ1-6; no clear D. The CDR3 is made up of 15 amino acids. Germline V gives CDR1 SNHLY, CDR2 FYNNEI. Trimming took 3 bases from V and 0 from J, leaving 6 bases between them. The CDR3 protein is CASSEESSYNSPLHF. CDR3 nucleotide sequence: TGTGCCAGCAGTGAGGAGAGCTCCTATAATTCACCCCTCCACTTT.

With regard to this clonotype: This clone may be a read error of a much larger clone one base away. This chain uses TRBV27 with TRBJ1-1; D not resolved. CDR3 size: 14 residues. Germline loops: CDR1 MNHEY, CDR2 SMNVEV (reference sequence). This chain's CDR3 is CARLPRVCNTEASF. CDR3 bases: TGTGCCCGACTACCAAGGGTTTGCAACACTGAAGCTTCCTTT.

This chain links TRBV5-4 with TRBJ2-7, with D uncertain. The germline V gene has CDR1 SGHNT and CDR2 YYREEE (reference sequence). CDR3 length: 12 amino acids. The V end was cut by 4 bases, the J end by 7 bases, with 12 bases between. In DNA, the CDR3 is TGTGCCAGCAGCGATTTGAAAGGGGAGCAGTACTTC. Its translation is CASSDLKGEQYF.

Ten or more counts support this clonotype. J is TRBJ2-7 and V is TRBV28; D not certain. V lost 6 bases and J 6 bases, leaving 24 bases between the germline ends. Germline V CDR1 and CDR2: MDHEN, SYDVKM. The CDR3 runs 16 residues. CDR3 in amino acids: CASRSGPRLITSEQYF. The CDR3 nucleotides read TGTGCCAGCAGGAGTGGGCCCCGTCTAATAACAAGCGAGCAGTACTTC.

This clonotype has ten or more counts. The V call is TRBV11-2, the J call TRBJ1-1; the match to TRBD1 covers 7 bases. Germline assignment: CDR1 SGHAT and CDR2 FQNNGV. This CDR3 region has 13 residues. Losses at the gene ends were 1 base for V and 8 bases for J; bases not matched to a gene: 4. This chain's CDR3 is CASSLVTGEEAFF. The CDR3 DNA reads TGTGCCAGCAGCTTAGTTACAGGGGAGGAAGCTTTCTTT.

This clonotype has only one observation. This chain joins TRBV27 and TRBJ2-1; TRBD1 matches 8 bases. This CDR3 region has 14 residues. The V segment lost 2 bases and the J segment 7 bases; nucleotides outside the gene matches: 4. Germline values: CDR1 MNHEY, CDR2 SMNVEV (reference sequence). This CDR3 is CASSLGDRWNEQFF. Here the CDR3 DNA reads TGTGCCAGCAGTTTAGGGGACAGGTGGAATGAGCAGTTCTTC.

This clonotype was counted a few times. Possible read error: a much larger clone is one base away. The chain links TRBV24-1 to TRBJ1-2, with 7 bases lining up with TRBD1. Germline CDR1 reads KGHDR; CDR2 reads SFDVKD. The CDR3 spans 15 residues. The CDR3 bases are TGTGCCATCAGTGACCCGGGACAGTCGCTCTATGGCTACACCTTC. It yields the protein CAISDPGQSLYGYTF.

This clonotype was seen many times. This sequence joins TRBV19 and TRBJ2-5; D is unresolved. The length of the CDR3 is 14 residues. Per the germline V gene, CDR1 is LNHDA and CDR2 is SQIVND (reference sequence). The ends were cut back, 9 bases at V and 1 base at J, with 15 bases in the middle. The CDR3 coding sequence is TGTGCCAGCAGTGAGTCCACAGCCCAAGAGACCCAGTACTTC. This translates into CASSESTAQETQYF.

The chain carries TRBV11-2 and TRBJ1-5; possibly TRBD1 for D (5 bases). V dropped 5 bases and J dropped 2 bases, with 13 bases sitting between them. This CDR3 comprises 15 residues. Germline V gives CDR1 SGHAT, CDR2 FQNNGV. This chain's CDR3 is CASSPGLIGNQPQHF. The CDR3 DNA reads TGTGCCAGCAGCCCGGGGCTCATCGGCAATCAGCCCCAGCATTTT.

With respect to this clonotype: This may be a read error: a much more frequent sequence differs by one nucleotide. This chain uses TRBV28 with TRBJ2-7; TRBD2 might be the D (7 bases). The CDR3 covers 12 residues. Germline CDR1 and CDR2: MDHEN and SYDVKM. The CDR3 is CASSSGGQGLNF. For the CDR3, the DNA is TGTGCCAGCAGTTCCGGGGGGCAGGGCCTAAACTTC.

This clonotype was observed a few times. This chain links TRBV20-1 with TRBJ1-1; the D is unclear. The V gene's germline CDR1 is DFQATT and CDR2 SNEGSKA (reference sequence). Trimming removed 0 bases at V and 0 bases at J, with 5 bases between. This CDR3 has 13 residues. The CDR3 sequence: CSARDLVNTEAFF. For the CDR3, the DNA is TGCAGTGCTAGAGATTTAGTGAACACTGAAGCTTTCTTT.

The chain couples TRBV9 to TRBJ1-2; no clear D gene. This CDR3 region has 14 residues. Trimming pared 3 bases from V and 5 bases from J, leaving 14 bases between. Germline values: CDR1 SGDLS, CDR2 YYNGEE. CDR3 coding DNA: TGTGCCAGCAGCGGTACTTCGAGAGAATATGGCTACACCTTC. Its translation is CASSGTSREYGYTF.

The chain joins TRBV6-1 to TRBJ2-3; TRBD2 is a possible D gene (5 bases). Trimming left V 7 bases short and J 4 bases short, with 6 bases between. This CDR3 region has 11 residues. The germline V gene encodes CDR1 MNHNS and CDR2 SASEGT. CDR3 in amino acids: CASTRADTQYF. CDR3 in DNA: TGTGCCAGCACGAGGGCAGATACGCAGTATTTT.

This clonotype was observed a few times. The genes are TRBV7-9 and TRBJ2-2; D not certain. The germline V and J ends were trimmed by 5 bases and 4 bases, with 5 bases remaining between them. This CDR3 is 12 amino acids long. CDR1 SEHNR and CDR2 FQNEAQ come from the germline V gene (reference sequence). The DNA of the CDR3 is TGTGCCAGCAGCCCTGTCACCGGGGAGCTGTTTTTT. Encoded protein: CASSPVTGELFF.

The V and J genes are TRBV7-9 and TRBJ2-1, with 10 nucleotides matching TRBD1. The CDR3 contains 14 residues. V shed 5 bases, J shed 5 bases, and the junction held 3 bases outside the gene matches. Germline-derived CDR1 and CDR2 are SEHNR and FQNEAQ (reference sequence). For the CDR3, the DNA is TGTGCCAGCAGCCTCGGGACAGGGGACAATGAGCAGTTCTTC. This encodes CASSLGTGDNEQFF.

Only a few counts were recorded for this clonotype. The chain has TRBV10-2 and TRBJ2-2, with D unresolved. V lost 3 bases and J 5 bases, leaving 4 bases between the germline ends. This CDR3 spans 12 amino acids. Germline V gene sequence: CDR1 WSHSY, CDR2 SAAADI. The CDR3 nucleotides are TGCGCCAGCAGTGACGAAACCGGGGAGCTGTTTTTT. This sequence encodes CASSDETGELFF.

This chain joins TRBV9 and TRBJ2-1; D is unclear. Germline CDR1 SGDLS, CDR2 YYNGEE. The CDR3 is 13 residues long. V lost 0 bases and J lost 5, with 6 bases in between. CDR3 bases: TGTGCCAGCAGCGTAGCTTTCAACAATGAGCAGTTCTTC. It codes for CASSVAFNNEQFF.

This clonotype was counted many times. The V and J genes are TRBV20-1 and TRBJ2-5; D is perhaps TRBD1 or TRBD2 (5 bases each). Trimming took 2 bases from V and 4 from J, leaving 14 bases between them. Germline V gene data show CDR1 as DFQATT and CDR2 as SNEGSKA (reference sequence). The CDR3 spans 14 residues. CDR3 loop: CSARRDPLGETQYF. As DNA, the CDR3 is TGCAGTGCTAGACGGGACCCTCTAGGAGAGACCCAGTACTTC.